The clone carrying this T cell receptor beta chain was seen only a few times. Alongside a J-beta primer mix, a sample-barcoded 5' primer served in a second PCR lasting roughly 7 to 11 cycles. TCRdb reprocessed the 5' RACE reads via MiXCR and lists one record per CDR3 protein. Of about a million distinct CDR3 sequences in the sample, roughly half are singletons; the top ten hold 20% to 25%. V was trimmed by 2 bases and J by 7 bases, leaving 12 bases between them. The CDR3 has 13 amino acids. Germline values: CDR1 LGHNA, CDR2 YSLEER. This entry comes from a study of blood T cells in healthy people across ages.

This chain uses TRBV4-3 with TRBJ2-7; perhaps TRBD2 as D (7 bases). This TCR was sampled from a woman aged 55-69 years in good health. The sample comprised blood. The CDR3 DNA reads TGCGCCAGCAGCCAATCGCGGGGGCTAGAGCAGTACTTC. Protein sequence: CASSQSRGLEQYF.